This record concerns one T cell receptor beta chain sequence. The CDR3 totals 17 residues. Trimming pared 0 bases from V and 6 bases from J, leaving 17 bases between. Germline lookup yields CDR1 SGHTA and CDR2 FQGTGA. The data belong to a study of blood T cell repertoires in COVID-19. As for the study in general: Nucleic acid was either cDNA or gDNA, and it came from T cells, B-cell-depleted T cells, or PBMCs.

Sequenced by immunoSEQ multiplex PCR; TCRdb stores in-frame clones only, minus some. The table lists 200,000 to 250,000 clones, more than 80% of them singletons, with roughly 2.7% in the top ten. Sample: peripheral blood. The TCR sequence derives from a man aged 30 to 39 with COVID-19, enrolled during active disease. V and J are TRBV7-3 and TRBJ2-2, with D tentatively TRBD2 (6 bases). The CDR3 nucleotides read TGTGCCAGCAGCTTAACAACCACCGGCAGGGAGGCCGGGGAGCTGTTTTTT. Its translation: CASSLTTTGREAGELFF.